This entry concerns a single T cell receptor (beta chain). Antigen specificity is unknown. The sample is drawn from a study of T cells in Graves' hyperthyroidism and ophthalmopathy. Template material for amplifying TCR beta CDR3 regions consisted of RNA transcripts. First-round RT-PCR targeting the TCR CDR3 was performed with the HTBI primer set. TCRdb called the multiplex PCR reads again in MiXCR, with one record for every CDR3 protein. The sample has more than 600,000 distinct CDR3 sequences; about a sixth are singletons. Graves' hyperthyroidism is called stable when ophthalmopathy does not progress within 18 months. The length of the CDR3 is 17 residues. Germline CDR1 is MDHEN and CDR2 is SYDVKM. V lost 6 bases, J lost 2 bases, and 6 bases stayed unmatched. Overall study results and limits: A model of 13 V-J features distinguished ophthalmopathy from stable hyperthyroidism. Blood also carried most thyroid clonotypes expanded above 0.001.

Sequencing used blood. The chain combines TRBV28 with TRBJ2-3; the match to TRBD2 covers 15 bases. This sequence was found in a man younger than 30 with Graves' hyperthyroidism. CDR3 in DNA: TGTGCCAGCAGCTGGACTAGCGGGAGGGCCGTCACAGATACGCAGTATTTT. Translating it yields CASSWTSGRAVTDTQYF.